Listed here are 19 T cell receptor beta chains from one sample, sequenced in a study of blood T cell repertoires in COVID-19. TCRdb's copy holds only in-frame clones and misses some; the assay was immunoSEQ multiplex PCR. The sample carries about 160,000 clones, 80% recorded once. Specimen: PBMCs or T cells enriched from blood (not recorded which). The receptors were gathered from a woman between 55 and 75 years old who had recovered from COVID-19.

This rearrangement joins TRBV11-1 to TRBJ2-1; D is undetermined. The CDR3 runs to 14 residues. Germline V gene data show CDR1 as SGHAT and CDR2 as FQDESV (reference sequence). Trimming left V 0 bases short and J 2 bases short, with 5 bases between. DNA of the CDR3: TGTGCCAGCAGCTTAGCGTCGGCCTACAATGAGCAGTTCTTC. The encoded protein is CASSLASAYNEQFF.

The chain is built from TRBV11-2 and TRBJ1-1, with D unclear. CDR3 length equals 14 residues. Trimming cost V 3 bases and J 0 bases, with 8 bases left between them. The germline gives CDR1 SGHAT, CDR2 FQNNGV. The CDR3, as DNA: TGTGCCAGCAGCTTGAGGCAGCTGAACACTGAAGCTTTCTTT. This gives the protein CASSLRQLNTEAFF.

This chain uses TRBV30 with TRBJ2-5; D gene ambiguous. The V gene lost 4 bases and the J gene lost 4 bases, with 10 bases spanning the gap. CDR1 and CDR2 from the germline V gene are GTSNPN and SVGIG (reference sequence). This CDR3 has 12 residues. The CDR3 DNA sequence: TGTGCCTGGACTGAGAGTGCAGAGACCCAGTACTTC. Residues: CAWTESAETQYF.

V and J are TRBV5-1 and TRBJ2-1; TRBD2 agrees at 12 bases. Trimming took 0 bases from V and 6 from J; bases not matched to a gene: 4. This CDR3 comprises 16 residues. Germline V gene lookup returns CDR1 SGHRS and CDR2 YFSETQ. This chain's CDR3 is CASSLAASGGANEQFF. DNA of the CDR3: TGCGCCAGCAGCTTGGCCGCTAGCGGGGGGGCCAATGAGCAGTTCTTC.

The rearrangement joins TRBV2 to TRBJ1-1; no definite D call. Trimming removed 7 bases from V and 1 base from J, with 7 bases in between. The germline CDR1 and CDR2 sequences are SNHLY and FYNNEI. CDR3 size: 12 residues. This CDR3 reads CASTVRNTEAFF. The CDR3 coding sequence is TGTGCCAGCACGGTTAGGAACACTGAAGCTTTCTTT. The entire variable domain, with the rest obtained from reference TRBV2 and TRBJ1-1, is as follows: EPEVTQTPSHQVTQMGQEVILRCVPISNHLYFYWYRQILGQKVEFLVSFYNNEISEKSEIFDDQFSVERPDGSNFTLKIRSTKLEDSAMYFCASTVRNTEAFFGQGTRLTVV.

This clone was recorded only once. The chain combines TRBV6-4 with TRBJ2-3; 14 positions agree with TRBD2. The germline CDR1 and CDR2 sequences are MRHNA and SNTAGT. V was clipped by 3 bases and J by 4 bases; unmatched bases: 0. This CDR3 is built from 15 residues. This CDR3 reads CASSEGLAGADTQYF. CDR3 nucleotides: TGTGCCAGCAGTGAGGGACTAGCGGGGGCAGATACGCAGTATTTT.

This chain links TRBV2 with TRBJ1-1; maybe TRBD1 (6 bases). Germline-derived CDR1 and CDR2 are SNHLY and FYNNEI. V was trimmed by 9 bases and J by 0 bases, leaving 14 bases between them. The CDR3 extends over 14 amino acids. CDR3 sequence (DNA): TGTGCCAGTGGGGGGGCAGGGGTGAACACTGAAGCTTTCTTT. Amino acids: CASGGAGVNTEAFF.

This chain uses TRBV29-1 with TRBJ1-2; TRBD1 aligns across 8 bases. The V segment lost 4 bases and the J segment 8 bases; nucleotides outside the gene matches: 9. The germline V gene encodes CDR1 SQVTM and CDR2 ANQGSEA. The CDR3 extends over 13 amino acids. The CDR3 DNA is TGCAGCGTTGTAGCAGGGGGCAGGGAGGGCTACACCTTC. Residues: CSVVAGGREGYTF. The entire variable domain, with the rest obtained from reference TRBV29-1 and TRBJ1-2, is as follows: SAVISQKPSRDICQRGTSLTIQCQVDSQVTMMFWYRQQPGQSLTLIATANQGSEATYESGFVIDKFPISRPNLTFSTLTVSNMSPEDSSIYLCSVVAGGREGYTFGSGTRLTVV.

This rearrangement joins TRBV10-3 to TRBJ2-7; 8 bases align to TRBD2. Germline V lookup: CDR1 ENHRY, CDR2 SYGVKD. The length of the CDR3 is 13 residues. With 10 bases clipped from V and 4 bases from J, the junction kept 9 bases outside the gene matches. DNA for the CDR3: TGTGCCACCAATCGGGGGGGGGTTTACGAGCAGTACTTC. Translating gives CATNRGGVYEQYF.

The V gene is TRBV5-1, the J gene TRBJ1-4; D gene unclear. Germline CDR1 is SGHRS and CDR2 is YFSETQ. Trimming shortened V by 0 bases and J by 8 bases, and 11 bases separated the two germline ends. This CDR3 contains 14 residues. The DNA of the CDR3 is TGCGCCAGCAGCTTGGAGCAGGCGGGAGAAAAACTGTTTTTT. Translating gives CASSLEQAGEKLFF. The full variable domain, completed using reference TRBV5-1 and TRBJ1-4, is KAGVTQTPRYLIKTRGQQVTLSCSPISGHRSVSWYQQTPGQGLQFLFEYFSETQRNKGNFPGRFSGRQFSNSRSEMNVSTLELGDSALYLCASSLEQAGEKLFFGSGTQLSVL.

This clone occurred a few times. This CDR3 reads CASSLEGTSRREQYF. CDR3 in DNA: TGCGCCAGCAGCTTGGAGGGGACTAGCCGTCGCGAGCAGTACTTC. V is TRBV5-1 and J is TRBJ2-7; 9 nucleotides match TRBD2. The junction had 7 bases not matched to a gene; V was cut back by 0 bases and J by 6 bases. CDR1 and CDR2 from the germline V gene are SGHRS and YFSETQ. The CDR3 is 15 residues long.

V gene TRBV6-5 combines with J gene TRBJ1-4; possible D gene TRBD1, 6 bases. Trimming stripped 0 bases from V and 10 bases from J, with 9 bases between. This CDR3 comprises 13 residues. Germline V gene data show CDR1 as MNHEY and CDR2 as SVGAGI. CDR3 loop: CASSYSGGGKLFF. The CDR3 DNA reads TGTGCCAGCAGTTACTCAGGGGGGGGAAAACTGTTTTTT.

CDR3 sequence reads: CASSRQGAGKLFF. In DNA form, the CDR3 reads TGTGCCAGCAGTCGACAGGGGGCTGGAAAACTGTTTTTT. The chain links TRBV3-1 (or the pseudogene TRBV3-2) to TRBJ1-4; 10 nucleotides agree with TRBD1. The V gene end was trimmed by 6 bases and the J gene end by 10 bases; junction bases not matched to a gene: 5. The CDR3 loop spans 13 amino acids. Germline V gives CDR1 LGHDT, CDR2 YNNKEL (reference sequence).

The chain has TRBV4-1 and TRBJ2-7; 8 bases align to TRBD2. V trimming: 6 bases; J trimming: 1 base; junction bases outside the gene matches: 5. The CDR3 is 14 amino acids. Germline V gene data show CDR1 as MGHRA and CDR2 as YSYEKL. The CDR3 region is CASSRSGESYEQYF. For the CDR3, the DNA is TGCGCCAGCAGTCGTAGCGGGGAATCCTACGAGCAGTACTTC.

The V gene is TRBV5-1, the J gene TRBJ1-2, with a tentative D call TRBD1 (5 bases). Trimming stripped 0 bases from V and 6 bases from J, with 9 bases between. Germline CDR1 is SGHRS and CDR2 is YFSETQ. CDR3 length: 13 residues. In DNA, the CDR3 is TGCGCCAGCAGCTTGGCAGGGTATGATGGCTACACCTTC. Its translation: CASSLAGYDGYTF.

CDR3 in amino acids: CASRGQGTDTQYF. For the CDR3, the DNA is TGTGCCAGTAGGGGACAGGGGACAGATACGCAGTATTTT. J is TRBJ2-3 and V is TRBV19, with 10 bases lining up with TRBD1. V gave up 6 bases and J gave up 3 bases; unmatched junction bases: 0. Germline CDR1 LNHDA, CDR2 SQIVND (reference sequence). The CDR3 sequence is 13 residues long.

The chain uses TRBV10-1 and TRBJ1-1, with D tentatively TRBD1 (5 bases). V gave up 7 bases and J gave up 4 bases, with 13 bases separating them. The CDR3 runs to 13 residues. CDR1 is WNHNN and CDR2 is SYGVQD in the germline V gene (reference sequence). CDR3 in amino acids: CASMRGAPTEAFF. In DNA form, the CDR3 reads TGCGCCAGCATGCGGGGCGCGCCCACTGAAGCTTTCTTT.

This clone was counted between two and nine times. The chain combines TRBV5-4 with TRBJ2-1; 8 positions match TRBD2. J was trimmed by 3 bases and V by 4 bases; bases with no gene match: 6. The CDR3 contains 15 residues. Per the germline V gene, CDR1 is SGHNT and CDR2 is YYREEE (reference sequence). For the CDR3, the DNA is TGTGCCAGCAGCAGAAGCGGGGGCCTCTACAATGAGCAGTTCTTC. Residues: CASSRSGGLYNEQFF. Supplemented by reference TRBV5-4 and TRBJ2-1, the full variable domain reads ETGVTQSPTHLIKTRGQQVTLRCSSQSGHNTVSWYQQALGQGPQFIFQYYREEENGRGNFPPRFSGLQFPNYSSELNVNALELDDSALYLCASSRSGGLYNEQFFGPGTRLTVL.

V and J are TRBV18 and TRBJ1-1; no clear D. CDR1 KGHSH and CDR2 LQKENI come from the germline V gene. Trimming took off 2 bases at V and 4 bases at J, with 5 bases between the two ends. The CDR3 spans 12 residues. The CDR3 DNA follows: TGTGCCAGCTCACCATCCGGCACTGAAGCTTTCTTT. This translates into CASSPSGTEAFF.